The clone carrying this TCR beta chain was observed many times. Specified time point: sample taken at primary tumor resection. Tumor, nontumor lung or frozen PBMC supplied whole RNA, sequenced without sorting. The approximately 77 donors had untreated early-stage non-small cell lung cancer. V was clipped by 8 bases and J by 3 bases, with 8 bases between them. CDR1 and CDR2 (germline): MNHEY, SVGAGI. This CDR3 has 12 residues. From the 5' RACE reads, TCRdb called clonotypes with MiXCR, one entry per CDR3 protein. The sample lists 70,000 to 90,000 distinct CDR3 sequences; about an eighth were seen once. The data derive from a study of spatial heterogeneity in lung cancer. Study overall: As counted in raw reads, each unique TCR and UMI combination appeared more than ten times on average.

The receptor's source is a male donor with early-stage non-small cell lung cancer. This chain joins TRBV6-5 and TRBJ1-5; weak D call: TRBD1 (6 bases). The sequencing used PBMCs, collected at surgery. The DNA of the CDR3 is TGTGCCAGCGGGACACTCAATCAGCCCCAGCATTTT. Translated, it gives CASGTLNQPQHF.